The rows below give T cell receptor beta chains drawn from one sample of a study of blood T cell repertoires in COVID-19. TCRdb's table, derived via immunoSEQ multiplex PCR, lists solely in-frame clones and lacks some. The profile shows around 70,000 clones, almost 90% of them singletons. Sequencing was performed on peripheral blood. The receptors come from a woman older than 75 with active or convalescent COVID-19. Each CDR3 is given with its conserved first and last residue. The D gene is left open where the match is weak. Expanded clones get a size class; other rows say once, few or many, or leave the size out.

v_gene: TRBV6-2/TRBV6-3; j_gene: TRBJ2-5; d_gene: .; abundance: .; CDR3aa: CASSWGGARGETQYF; CDR3nt: TGTGCCAGCAGTTGGGGGGGGGCGCGTGGCGAGACCCAGTACTTC
v_gene: TRBV9; j_gene: TRBJ1-6; d_gene: TRBD1; abundance: few; CDR3aa: CASSPRTGSGSPLHF; CDR3nt: TGTGCCAGCAGCCCGCGGACAGGGAGTGGTTCACCCCTCCACTTT
v_gene: TRBV12-1; j_gene: TRBJ2-7; d_gene: .; abundance: .; CDR3aa: CASSFTRPRPSYEQYF; CDR3nt: TGTGCCAGCAGCTTTACCCGACCCAGGCCGTCCTACGAGCAGTACTTC
v_gene: TRBV13; j_gene: TRBJ2-4; d_gene: TRBD1; abundance: .; CDR3aa: CASSFRGNIQYF; CDR3nt: TGTGCCAGCAGCTTCAGGGGGAACATTCAGTACTTC
v_gene: TRBV21-1; j_gene: TRBJ2-2; d_gene: .; abundance: .; CDR3aa: CASSKVEQGCPGPPRKNTGELFF; CDR3nt: TGTGCCAGCAGCAAAGTTGAACAGGGTTGTCCGGGTCCCCCTAGAAAGAACACCGGGGAGCTGTTTTTT
v_gene: TRBV29-1; j_gene: TRBJ2-7; d_gene: .; abundance: .; CDR3aa: CSVGVGDSEQYF; CDR3nt: TGCAGCGTTGGTGTAGGAGATAGCGAGCAGTACTTC
v_gene: TRBV7-8; j_gene: TRBJ2-5; d_gene: .; abundance: .; CDR3aa: CASSLAGKETQYF; CDR3nt: TGTGCCAGCAGCTTAGCCGGGAAAGAGACCCAGTACTTC
v_gene: TRBV3-1/TRBV3-2; j_gene: TRBJ1-4; d_gene: .; abundance: .; CDR3aa: CASSHLGSNEKLFF; CDR3nt: TGTGCCAGCAGCCACCTCGGGAGTAATGAAAAACTGTTTTTT
v_gene: TRBV19; j_gene: TRBJ1-2; d_gene: .; abundance: .; CDR3aa: CASSIPPGGYTF; CDR3nt: TGTGCCAGTAGTATCCCCCCGGGTGGCTACACCTTC
v_gene: TRBV7-7; j_gene: TRBJ2-1; d_gene: TRBD2; abundance: .; CDR3aa: CASSSRLAGGGEQFF; CDR3nt: TGTGCTAGCAGCTCCAGACTAGCGGGAGGCGGTGAGCAGTTCTTC